This section outlines one T cell receptor beta chain sequence together with its context. In the authors' workflow: Cell counts per sample came from amplifying reference gene primers. Data came from immunoSEQ multiplex PCR; TCRdb stores just in-frame clones and leaves some out. The V and J calls and clone size were taken over from that table, and D and trimming were inferred from the DNA. Of about 190,000 clones in the sample, roughly nine tenths were seen once. This entry is derived from a study of blood T cell repertoires in COVID-19. About the study: T cells, B-cell-depleted T cells, or PBMCs supplied cDNA or gDNA.

Per the germline V gene, CDR1 is SGDLS and CDR2 is YYNGEE. The junction had 11 bases not matched to a gene; V was cut back by 4 bases and J by 7 bases. The CDR3 has 15 residues. The sequence was obtained from a man younger than 45 with acute or convalescent COVID-19. This rearrangement joins TRBV9 to TRBJ1-5; 7 bases align to TRBD1. The source material was peripheral blood. CDR3 DNA sequence: TGTGCCAGCAGCTCCCAGGGGGGCGCTGGACAGCCCCAGCATTTT. Its translation: CASSSQGGAGQPQHF.